The following is a T cell receptor (beta chain) sequence with its context. This sample is drawn from a study of blood T cell repertoires in COVID-19. CDR3 length equals 15 residues. The germline gives CDR1 SEHNR, CDR2 FQNEAQ (reference sequence). V dropped 2 bases and J dropped 7; count of bases not matched to a gene: 9. Generated by immunoSEQ multiplex PCR, the TCRdb table keeps only in-frame clones and is missing some. The sample holds roughly 180,000 clones, approximately 80% seen once. The receptor was derived from a woman aged 55-69 years who had recovered from COVID-19. The chain carries TRBV7-9 and TRBJ2-5, with 8 bases identical to TRBD1. The sequencing sample was made of PBMCs or T cells enriched from blood (not recorded which). The CDR3: CASSLLFSGTGTQYF. Here the CDR3 DNA reads TGTGCCAGCAGCTTACTATTTTCGGGGACAGGGACCCAGTACTTC.